This paragraph reports one T cell receptor beta chain. Its antigen is not yet known. No much larger clone exists at a distance of one base, and base qualities are not known. The data were obtained in a study of T cell responses to AZD1222 COVID-19 vaccine (dated by TCRdb to the early 2020s). Some background on the complete study: TCR sequencing was performed for 230 to 250 trial participants, of whom around 210 were given two doses of AZD1222 and around 25 were given two doses of MenACWY control vaccine. Enrollment into the trials was organized by age into subgroups of 18-55, 56-69 and 70-plus years, and those subgroups contained around 150, 28 and 57 TCR-sequenced participants, respectively.

The CDR3 regions of human TCRbeta chains were analyzed by immunosequencing. The authors processed their data as follows. TCRs in the repertoires were matched against a reference library of SARS-CoV-2-specific TCRs that had been generated with the MIRA antigen-specificity platform. Breadth was defined as the fraction of unique TCRs that were SARS-CoV-2-associated, and depth was defined as the fraction of total T cells that were SARS-CoV-2-associated. Using the MIRA data, each spike-specific TCR was mapped to the spike region that the TCR reacts to and placed in a CD4 or CD8 class. Log10-transformed breadth and depth values were compared by one-way ANOVA with Sidak's multiple comparisons tests. TCRdb obtained this table from immuneACCESS and retained in-frame rearrangements with V and J assigned. These tables miss some clones; where compared with another copy, unresolved V genes account for less than half of the shortfall, and the remainder is unexplained. V, J and clone size are those of that table, while D and trimming were read from the DNA. In all, the sample holds 140,000 to 150,000 clones, and around 93% of those were seen once. Over 3% of the sample is held by the ten biggest clonotypes.

In the germline V gene (reference sequence), CDR1 corresponds to MNHEY and CDR2 to SMNVEV. Deletion took 5 bases off V and 2 bases off J, with a span of 4 bases between the germline ends. There are 13 amino acids in the CDR3, from cysteine to phenylalanine inclusive. Left in the record is the CDR3 DNA by itself, 39 bases read in frame from the first base. The sample's time point label is to be understood as: about 28 days (+/-7) after the second vaccine dose. AZD1222 recipients given second doses at about 4 weeks or at about 12 weeks were pooled, since spike-specific TCR depth and breadth were not found to differ between the two schedules. Vaccinee samples were obtained from the UK trials COV001 and COV002, which included a single-blind randomized controlled phase 2/3 trial of AZD1222 (ChAdOx1 nCoV-19) in healthy adults. For TCRbeta chain sequencing, PBMC samples from trial participants were taken at day 0 and at day 28 after the second dose.

Study-wide findings and limitations: After two AZD1222 doses, both the breadth and the depth of spike-specific TCRs were significantly higher than at day 0 and than in MenACWY recipients. Conclusions about previously exposed vaccinees are limited because only five to seven AZD1222 recipients were SARS-CoV-2 seropositive at baseline. No day 14 peak-response samples were available, so repertoires were characterized only after the peak T cell response. Reportedly, almost half of the unique spike-specific TCRs recognized epitopes lying outside the regions that are mutated in the B.1.351 and B.1.1.7 variants. CD4 TCRs associated with the vaccine covered the entire spike protein, and the dominant responses were in regions 160-218 and 743-854. The 56-69-year group was small, and its depth increase did not reach significance, likely because of low power. Participants were mostly white British and included more females than males, and it was suggested by the authors that clonal diversity may have been underestimated.

The starting material was peripheral blood, obtained 28 days after the second AZD1222 dose. Recombination linked TRBV27 to TRBJ2-6, with an unclear D gene assignment. The receptor was derived from an adult who received the AZD1222 COVID-19 vaccine. The sequence in DNA is TGTGCCAGCAGTGCAACTGGGGCCAACGTCCTGACTTTC. Its protein is CASSATGANVLTF.